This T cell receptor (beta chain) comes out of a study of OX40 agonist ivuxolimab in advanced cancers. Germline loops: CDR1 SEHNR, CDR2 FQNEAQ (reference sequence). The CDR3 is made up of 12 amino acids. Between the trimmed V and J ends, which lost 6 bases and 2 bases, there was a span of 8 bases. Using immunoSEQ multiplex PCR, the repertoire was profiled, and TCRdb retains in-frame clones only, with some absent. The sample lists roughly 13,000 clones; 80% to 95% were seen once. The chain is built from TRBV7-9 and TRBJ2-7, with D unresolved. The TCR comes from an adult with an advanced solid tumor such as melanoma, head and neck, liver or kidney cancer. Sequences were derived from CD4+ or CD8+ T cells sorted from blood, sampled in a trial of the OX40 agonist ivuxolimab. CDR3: CASRVDAYEQYF. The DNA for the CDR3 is TGTGCCAGCAGAGTGGACGCCTACGAGCAGTACTTC.